This T cell receptor (beta chain) was found in a study of blood T cells in healthy people across ages. Study conclusions and caveats: Naive CD4+ cells and diversity were both higher in long-lived donors than in aged donors. Getting older went along with TCR beta diversity per million T cells dropping roughly linearly. Possibly, changes in expanded clonotypes were confounded because donor CMV status was unknown.

A second PCR of roughly 7 to 11 cycles used a sample-barcoded 5' primer and a J-beta primer mix. Via MiXCR, TCRdb re-called the 5' RACE reads, giving one row per CDR3 protein. The table lists hundreds of thousands of distinct CDR3 sequences, around a fifth of them singletons. About this clonotype: Its antigen is currently unknown.

With V trimmed by 3 bases and J by 4 bases, 4 bases remained unmatched. The CDR3 loop spans 14 amino acids. Germline V gives CDR1 SGHTA, CDR2 FQGNSA. This clonotype was sampled from a man between 65 and 79 years old in good health. The chain couples TRBV7-2 to TRBJ2-5; 8 positions agree with TRBD1. The sequenced sample consisted of blood. The CDR3 DNA sequence: TGTGCCAGCAGCTTCCCCGACAGGGGAGAGACCCAGTACTTC. It translates to CASSFPDRGETQYF.